This T cell receptor beta chain originates from a study of blood T cell repertoires in COVID-19. This clone was recorded once. Per the authors' pipeline: Amplification of reference gene primers was used by the study to estimate nucleated cell counts. Repertoires were generated with immunoSEQ multiplex PCR, while TCRdb's copy carries only in-frame clones and drops some. That table furnishes V, J and clone size, whereas the DNA furnished D and trimming. The sample includes some 110,000 clones, 80% to 90% seen only once; the top ten take approximately 7.2%. The CDR3 runs 15 residues. Germline V gene lookup returns CDR1 SGHKS and CDR2 YYEKEE (reference sequence). V lost 4 bases to trimming and J lost 1 base; unmatched junction nucleotides: 6.

The TCR comes from a man between 65 and 85 years old who had recovered from COVID-19. V gene TRBV5-5 combines with J gene TRBJ2-3, with 7 bases lining up with TRBD1. The specimen sequenced was peripheral blood. CDR3 nucleotides: TGTGCCAGCAGCCCCGTTGGACAGGGCACAGATACGCAGTATTTT. Translated: CASSPVGQGTDTQYF.